The 11 T cell receptor beta chains presented below share a single source sample, sequenced in a study of regulatory T cells in long-lasting Graves disease. Building the TCR beta libraries relied on iRepertoire HTBI primers, and CDR3 regions underwent Arm-PCR. One entry per CDR3 protein results from TCRdb running MiXCR on the multiplex PCR reads. The sample includes some 370,000 distinct CDR3 sequences, less than 25% seen only once; the top ten take roughly 20%. The time point was: persistent/refractory GD, antithyroid drugs over 5 years with positive TRAb. Isolated PBMC RNA provided the starting material for the TCR library. The sequences come from peripheral blood mononuclear cells (PBMCs), collected when the disease was refractory, from a patient treated with antithyroid drugs. These receptors were obtained from a female donor with Graves disease.

The table lists this clonotype with a few counts. The rearrangement joins TRBV7-8 to TRBJ1-5; no definite D call. Trimming took 0 bases from V and 0 from J, leaving 12 bases between them. This CDR3 spans 17 amino acids. Germline V CDR1 and CDR2: SGHVS, FQNEAQ. The DNA of the CDR3 is TGTGCCAGCAGCTTAGCTAAGCAGTTTTATAGCAATCAGCCCCAGCATTTT. Residues: CASSLAKQFYSNQPQHF.

The sample holds many counts of this clonotype. J is TRBJ2-2 and V is TRBV7-9; perhaps D is TRBD1 or TRBD2 (5 bases each). V was clipped by 6 bases and J by 0 bases, with 17 bases between them. CDR1 is SEHNR and CDR2 is FQNEAQ in the germline V gene (reference sequence). This CDR3 is built from 17 residues. Here the CDR3 reads CASSPGFGAPNTGELFF. Here the CDR3 DNA reads TGTGCCAGCAGTCCCGGGTTCGGGGCACCGAACACCGGGGAGCTGTTTTTT. The full variable domain, rest sourced from reference TRBV7-9 and TRBJ2-2, is DTGVSQNPRHKITKRGQNVTFRCDPISEHNRLYWYRQTLGQGPEFLTYFQNEAQLEKSRLLSDRFSAERPKGSFSTLEIQRTEQGDSAMYLCASSPGFGAPNTGELFFGEGSRLTVL.

The chain has TRBV6-2 or TRBV6-3 and TRBJ2-7, with D maybe TRBD2 (5 bases). Germline loops: CDR1 MNHEY, CDR2 SVGEGT. The CDR3 is 13 amino acids. Trimming removed 6 bases from V and 0 bases from J, with 9 bases in between. The CDR3 loop is CASSGGLSYEQYF. CDR3 in DNA: TGTGCCAGCAGCGGCGGGCTCTCCTACGAGCAGTACTTC.

The chain joins TRBV11-1 to TRBJ2-7, with D possibly matching TRBD1 (6 bases). The CDR3 contains 16 residues. The germline CDR1 and CDR2 sequences are SGHAT and FQDESV (reference sequence). Deletions cut 5 bases from V and 5 bases from J, with 22 bases between. The CDR3 is CASSQNFQGNSHEQYF. CDR3 sequence (DNA): TGTGCCAGCAGCCAAAATTTCCAGGGGAATTCCCACGAGCAGTACTTC.

This clonotype was seen only a few times. The rearrangement uses TRBV7-2 and TRBJ2-1; 9 bases line up with TRBD2. The CDR3 runs to 16 residues. CDR1 is SGHTA, CDR2 FQGNSA, per germline. The V and J ends lost 2 bases and 9 bases, in that order; junction bases with no gene match: 11. For the CDR3, the DNA is TGTGCCAGCAGCTTAAGGGTAGCGGGAGTAGGCGGTGAGCAGTTCTTC. The encoded protein is CASSLRVAGVGGEQFF.

This clonotype was picked up many times. As DNA, the CDR3 is TGTGCCAGCAGCTTAGACCCGGTTCGCTCCTACGAGCAGTACTTC. Residues: CASSLDPVRSYEQYF. The genes are TRBV11-2 and TRBJ2-7; D unclear. The CDR3 length is 15 residues. The ends were cut back, 0 bases at V and 0 bases at J, with 9 bases in the middle. Germline V CDR1 and CDR2: SGHAT, FQNNGV.

The chain carries TRBV7-2 and TRBJ2-2; D gene uncertain. The CDR3 totals 14 residues. Between the trimmed V and J ends, which lost 1 base and 4 bases, there was a span of 7 bases. The germline V gene encodes CDR1 SGHTA and CDR2 FQGNSA. The CDR3 loop reads CASSLGFGTGELFF. The CDR3 coding sequence is TGTGCCAGCAGCTTAGGATTCGGCACCGGGGAGCTGTTTTTT. The entire variable domain, with the rest obtained from reference TRBV7-2 and TRBJ2-2, is as follows: GAGVSQSPSNKVTEKGKDVELRCDPISGHTALYWYRQSLGQGLEFLIYFQGNSAPDKSGLPSDRFSAERTGGSVSTLTIQRTQQEDSAVYLCASSLGFGTGELFFGEGSRLTVL.

This clonotype was observed at least ten times. V is TRBV28 and J is TRBJ2-7; perhaps TRBD2 as D (5 bases). The CDR3 runs 15 residues. Germline V gene sequence: CDR1 MDHEN, CDR2 SYDVKM. The ends were cut back, 5 bases at V and 0 bases at J, with 14 bases in the middle. The CDR3, as DNA: TGTGCCAGCAGTCCCTTTCGGGAAAGCTCCTACGAGCAGTACTTC. This gives the protein CASSPFRESSYEQYF.

The genes are TRBV7-9 and TRBJ1-1; D remains unclear. V lost 3 bases and J lost 4, with 12 bases in between. From germline, CDR1 is SEHNR and CDR2 FQNEAQ (reference sequence). The CDR3 length is 14 residues. In DNA, the CDR3 is TGTGCCAGCAGCTTTTTGATGGATAGCACTGAAGCTTTCTTT. Protein sequence: CASSFLMDSTEAFF.

This clonotype was observed a handful of times. The rearrangement joins TRBV29-1 to TRBJ2-7, with 10 bases fitting TRBD2. This CDR3 spans 16 amino acids. Germline CDR1 and CDR2: SQVTM and ANQGSEA. Trimming cost V 1 base and J 2 bases; bases outside gene matches: 8. CDR3 nucleotide sequence: TGCAGCGTTGAAGGAAGTCTAGCGGGAGCCCCCTACGAGCAGTACTTC. This gives the protein CSVEGSLAGAPYEQYF.

The chain links TRBV7-2 to TRBJ2-7; 10 bases match TRBD1. The CDR3 extends over 18 amino acids. CDR1 is SGHTA, CDR2 FQGNSA, per germline. J was trimmed by 4 bases and V by 5 bases; bases with no gene match: 17. CDR3: CASSIQPTGGYVIYEQYF. In DNA form, the CDR3 reads TGTGCCAGCAGCATACAACCGACAGGGGGCTATGTAATTTACGAGCAGTACTTC.